These 3 T cell receptor beta chains came from one sample sequenced in a study of OX40 agonist ivuxolimab in advanced cancers. The table came from immunoSEQ multiplex PCR; TCRdb's copy has only in-frame clones and leaves some out. The table records fewer than 95,000 clones, 80% to 95% of them present only once. The sequenced sample was CD4+ or CD8+ T cells sorted from blood, obtained in a trial of the OX40 agonist ivuxolimab. These receptors were taken from an adult with an advanced solid tumor such as melanoma, head and neck, liver or kidney cancer.

The rearrangement joins TRBV19 to TRBJ1-1; TRBD1 might be the D (5 bases). V gave up 9 bases and J gave up 6 bases, with 23 bases separating them. The CDR3 spans 15 residues. Germline-derived CDR1 and CDR2 are LNHDA and SQIVND (reference sequence). Here the CDR3 reads CASETRNTGPPEAFF. CDR3 nucleotides: TGTGCCAGCGAAACCCGAAATACAGGTCCCCCTGAAGCTTTCTTT.

The CDR3 region has the DNA TGCGCCAGCCTCCCGGGACAGGTCGCAGATACGCAGTATTTT. This codes for CASLPGQVADTQYF. This chain uses TRBV10-2 with TRBJ2-3; 8 bases fit TRBD1. Germline CDR1 is WSHSY and CDR2 is SAAADI. CDR3 length: 14 amino acids. V lost 8 bases, J lost 4 bases, and 8 bases stayed unmatched.

The J gene is TRBJ2-3, the V gene TRBV6-1, with no clear D. The CDR3 is made up of 12 amino acids. V lost 6 bases to trimming and J lost 6 bases, with 10 bases between them. Germline CDR1 reads MNHNS; CDR2 reads SASEGT. The CDR3 loop is CASRARPDTQYF. As DNA, the CDR3 is TGTGCCAGCAGGGCCCGCCCGGATACGCAGTATTTT.